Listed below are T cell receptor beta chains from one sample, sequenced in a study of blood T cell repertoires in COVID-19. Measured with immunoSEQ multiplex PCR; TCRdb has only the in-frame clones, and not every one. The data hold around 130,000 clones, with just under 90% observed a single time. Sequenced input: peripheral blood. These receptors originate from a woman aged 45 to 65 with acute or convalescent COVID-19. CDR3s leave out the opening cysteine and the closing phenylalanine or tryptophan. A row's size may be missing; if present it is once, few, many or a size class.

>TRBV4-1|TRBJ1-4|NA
ASSQAGSVNEKLF
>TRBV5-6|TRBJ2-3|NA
ASSPRKGGDTQY
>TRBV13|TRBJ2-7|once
ASSLGQDPTYEQY
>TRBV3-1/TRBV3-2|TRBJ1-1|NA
ASSQTWRAEAF
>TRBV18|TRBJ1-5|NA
ASSQGREGNQPQH
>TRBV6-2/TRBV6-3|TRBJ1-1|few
ASSYYSDRGRNTEAF
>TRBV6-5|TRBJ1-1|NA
ASSPTQGTEAF
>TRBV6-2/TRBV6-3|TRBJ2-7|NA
ASSGLAGGPYAYEQY
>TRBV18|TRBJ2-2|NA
ASSPLRQTNTGELF
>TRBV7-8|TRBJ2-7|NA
ASSLNHPQPGYEQY
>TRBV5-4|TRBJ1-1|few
ASSLGGLNTEAF
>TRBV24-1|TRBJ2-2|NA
ATSDGGENTGELF
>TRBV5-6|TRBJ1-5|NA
ASQQGSNQPQH
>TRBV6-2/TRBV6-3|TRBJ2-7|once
ASSVPGTGSSYEQY
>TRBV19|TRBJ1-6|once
ASSPGQTNSPLH
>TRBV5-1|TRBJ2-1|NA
ASSLRTSTAYNEQF
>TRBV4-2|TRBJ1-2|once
ASSQDSQLNYGYT
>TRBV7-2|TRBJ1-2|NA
ASTPGGGQGAYGYT
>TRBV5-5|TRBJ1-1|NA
ASRPPTGWPNTEAF
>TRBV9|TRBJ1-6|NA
ASSVGLLNSPLH
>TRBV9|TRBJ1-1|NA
ASSVQGANTEAF
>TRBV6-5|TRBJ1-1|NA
ASIHPSRGKTEAF
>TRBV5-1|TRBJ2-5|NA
ASGLLSGRAEETQY
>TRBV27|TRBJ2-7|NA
ASSFGTLGAYEQY
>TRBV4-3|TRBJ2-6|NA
ASSPGGLSGANVLT
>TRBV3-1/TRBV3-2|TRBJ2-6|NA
ASSRVGEANVLT
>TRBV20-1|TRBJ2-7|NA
SASGLADLSYEQY
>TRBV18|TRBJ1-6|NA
ASSANGNSPLH
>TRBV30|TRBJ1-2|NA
AWSLGHGYT
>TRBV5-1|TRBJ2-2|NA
ASSRDRGGTGELF
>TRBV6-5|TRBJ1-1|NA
ASSYSVMRGFTEAF
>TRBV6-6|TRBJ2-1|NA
ASSYSGGYSYNEQF
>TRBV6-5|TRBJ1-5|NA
ASSYSNSINQPQH
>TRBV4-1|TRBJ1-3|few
ASSHGQGDGNTIY
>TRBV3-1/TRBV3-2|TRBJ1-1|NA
AISTALNTEAF
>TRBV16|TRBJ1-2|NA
ASSQAGVRSYGYT
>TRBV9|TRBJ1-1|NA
ASSSRTSLNTEAF
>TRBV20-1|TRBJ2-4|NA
SASPDREFLDIQY
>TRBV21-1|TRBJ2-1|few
ASSKAPDRAVNEQF
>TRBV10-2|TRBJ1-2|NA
ASSGGQGGYGYT
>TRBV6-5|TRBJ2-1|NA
ASSTGTSRQF
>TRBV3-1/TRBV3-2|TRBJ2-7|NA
ASSLRGGRSYEQY
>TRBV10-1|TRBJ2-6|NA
ASIRLSGANVLT
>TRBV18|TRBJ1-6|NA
ASSPEGRAPLH
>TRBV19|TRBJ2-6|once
ASSRAGVLYSGANVLT
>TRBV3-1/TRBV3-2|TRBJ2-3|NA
ASSHSTSGGTDTQY
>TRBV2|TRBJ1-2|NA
ASSPSRVDGYT
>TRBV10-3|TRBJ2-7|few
AISDVASGGPGYEQY
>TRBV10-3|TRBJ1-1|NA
AISGKGGENTEAF
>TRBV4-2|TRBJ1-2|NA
ASSRPGQGSYGYT
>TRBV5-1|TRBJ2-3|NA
ASSTTGGPTDTQY
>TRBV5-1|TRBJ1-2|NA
ASSLLGQGGDGYT
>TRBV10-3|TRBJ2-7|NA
AIGGGAYEQY
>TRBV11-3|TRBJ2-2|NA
ASSFPLGTLHLNTGELF
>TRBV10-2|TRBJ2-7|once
ASSGLAGGSYEQY
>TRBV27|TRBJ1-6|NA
ASREGATYNSPLH
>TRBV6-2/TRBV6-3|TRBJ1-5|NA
ASSYSGQGSRFNQPQH
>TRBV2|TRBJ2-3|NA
ASSGGARSDTQY
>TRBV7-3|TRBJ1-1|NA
ASSSPGITEAF
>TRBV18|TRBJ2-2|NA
ASSPTSGSSTGELF